This T cell receptor (beta chain) was profiled in a study of a mutant IDH1 vaccine in newly diagnosed glioma. Study at large: Treated patients had a mean age of around 39 years and a sex split that was roughly 62% male and 37.5% female. Beforehand, treatment had been radiotherapy, temozolomide, or both; the majority received both.

Overall study findings and caveats: Evidence of vaccine-induced immune responses was documented in 80% to 95% of patients. Pseudoprogression seemingly bore no relation to changes in top peripheral T cell clonotypes.

Sequenced by immunoSEQ multiplex PCR; TCRdb stores in-frame clones only, minus some. The sample lists roughly 40,000 clones, 75% to 85% occurring once. The time point denotes: week 35, safety follow-up. Each dose delivered 300 ug of mutant IDH1 20-mer peptide subcutaneously with imiquimod. The V end lost 6 bases, the J end lost 1 base, and 12 bases lay between the germline ends. The CDR3 is 14 amino acids. CDR1 MDHEN and CDR2 SYDVKM come from the germline V gene. Concerning this clone: Its antigen is not identified.

The sequence came from a woman aged 50 to 65 with glioma. The chain is built from TRBV28 and TRBJ2-5; a possible D gene is TRBD2 (6 bases). The sample consisted of PBMCs, taken from a glioma patient whose treatment included an IDH1 peptide vaccine. CDR3 nucleotides: TGTGCCAGCAGGGGGGGAGCGCCCCAAGAGACCCAGTACTTC. Its protein product is CASRGGAPQETQYF. The whole variable domain, remainder taken from reference TRBV28 and TRBJ2-5, is DVKVTQSSRYLVKRTGEKVFLECVQDMDHENMFWYRQDPGLGLRLIYFSYDVKMKEKGDIPEGYSVSREKKERFSLILESASTNQTSMYLCASRGGAPQETQYFGPGTRLLVL.